The rows below give T cell receptor beta chains drawn from one sample of a study of Ad26.COV2.S vaccination and SARS-CoV-2 variants. Sequencing was performed with immunoSEQ multiplex PCR; in TCRdb, only in-frame clones are kept and a portion is missing. This sample yields hundreds of thousands of clones, of which nearly 90% are seen a single time; about 2.5% belongs to the top ten. The specimen comprised peripheral blood, sampled in a trial of Ad26.COV2.S vaccine versus placebo. The receptors shown here come from a person between 18 and 65 years old who received the Ad26.COV2.S COVID-19 vaccine or a placebo. The CDR3 runs from the conserved cysteine through the conserved F or W.

V gene	J gene	CDR3 protein
TRBV15	TRBJ2-1	CATSRDGGTYNEQFF
TRBV7-2	TRBJ1-5	CASSQSRGDQPQHF
TRBV27	TRBJ1-1	CASRFKGANTEAFF
TRBV10-3	TRBJ2-1	CAISESPGYNEQFF
TRBV7-2	TRBJ1-2	CASSSDRALGYTF
TRBV13	TRBJ2-5	CASSPGIGTSGRARETQYF
TRBV9	TRBJ2-1	CASSVDRGVRNEQFF
TRBV5-1	TRBJ1-1	CASSLDRLNTEAFF
TRBV5-1	TRBJ1-2	CASSLGSGRGGYTF
TRBV18	TRBJ2-3	CASSPAGPKDTDTQYF
TRBV30	TRBJ2-7	CAWSGGPELSQYF